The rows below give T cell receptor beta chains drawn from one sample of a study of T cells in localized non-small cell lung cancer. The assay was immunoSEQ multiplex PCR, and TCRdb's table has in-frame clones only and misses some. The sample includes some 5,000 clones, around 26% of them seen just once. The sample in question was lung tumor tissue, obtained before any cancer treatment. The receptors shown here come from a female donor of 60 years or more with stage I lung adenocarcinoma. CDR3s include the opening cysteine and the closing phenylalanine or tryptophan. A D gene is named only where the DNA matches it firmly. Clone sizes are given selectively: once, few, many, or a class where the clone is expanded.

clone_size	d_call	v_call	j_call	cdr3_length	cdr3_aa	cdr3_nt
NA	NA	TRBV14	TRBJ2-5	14	CASSLRAGQETQYF	TGTGCCAGCAGCCTACGAGCGGGCCAAGAGACCCAGTACTTC
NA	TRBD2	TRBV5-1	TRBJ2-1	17	CASSLAEIAGAYNEQFF	TGCGCCAGCAGCTTGGCCGAAATAGCGGGGGCCTACAATGAGCAGTTCTTC
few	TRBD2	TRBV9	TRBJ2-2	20	CASSLPLSGGVSANTGELFF	TGTGCCAGCAGTTTGCCACTTAGCGGGGGTGTCTCCGCGAACACCGGGGAGCTGTTTTTT
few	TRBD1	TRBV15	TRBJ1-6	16	CATSRVTGTALSPLHF	TGTGCCACCAGCAGAGTAACCGGGACAGCCCTTTCACCCCTCCACTTT
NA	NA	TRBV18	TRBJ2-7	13	CASSPAGTYEQYF	TGTGCCAGCTCACCGGCAGGCACCTACGAGCAGTACTTC
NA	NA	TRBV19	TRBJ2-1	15	CASSEMGASYNEQFF	TGTGCCAGTAGTGAGATGGGGGCTTCCTACAATGAGCAGTTCTTC
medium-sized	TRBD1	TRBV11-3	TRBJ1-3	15	CASSKQGASGNTIYF	TGTGCCAGCAGCAAACAGGGGGCATCTGGAAACACCATATATTTT
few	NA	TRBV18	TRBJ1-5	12	CASSPPNQPQHF	TGTGCCAGCTCACCACCTAACCAGCCCCAGCATTTT
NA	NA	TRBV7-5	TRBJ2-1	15	CASSLSHGGLNEQFF	TGTGCCAGCAGCTTATCACACGGGGGGTTAAATGAGCAGTTCTTC
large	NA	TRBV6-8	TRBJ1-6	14	CASSLYVVDSPLHF	TGTGCCAGCAGTCTTTACGTCGTCGATTCACCCCTCCACTTT
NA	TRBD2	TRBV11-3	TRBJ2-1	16	CASSHIGTSGYNEQFF	TGTGCCAGCAGCCATATCGGGACTAGCGGTTACAATGAGCAGTTCTTC
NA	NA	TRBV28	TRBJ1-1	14	CASSFARVNTEAFF	TGTGCCAGCAGTTTTGCCAGGGTGAACACTGAAGCTTTCTTT
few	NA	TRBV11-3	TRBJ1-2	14	CASSPGHGNYGYTF	TGTGCCAGCAGCCCGGGACATGGTAACTATGGCTACACCTTC
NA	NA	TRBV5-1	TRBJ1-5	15	CASSLDGGSNQPQHF	TGCGCCAGCAGCTTGGATGGGGGTAGCAATCAGCCCCAGCATTTT
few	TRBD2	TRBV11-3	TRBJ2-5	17	CASSARSSGGARETQYF	TGTGCCAGCAGCGCCCGCTCGAGCGGGGGGGCTCGGGAGACCCAGTACTTC
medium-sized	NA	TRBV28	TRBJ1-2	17	CASSRSARATWGYGYTF	TGTGCCAGCAGTCGGTCCGCTAGGGCAACGTGGGGCTATGGCTACACCTTC
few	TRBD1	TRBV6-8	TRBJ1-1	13	CASAGQLNTEAFF	TGTGCCAGCGCGGGACAGCTGAACACTGAAGCTTTCTTT
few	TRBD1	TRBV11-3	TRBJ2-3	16	CASSLQGQGWTDTQYF	TGTGCCAGCAGCTTGCAGGGACAGGGGTGGACAGATACGCAGTATTTT
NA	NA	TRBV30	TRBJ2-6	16	CAWSFPDSSGANVLTF	TGTGCCTGGAGTTTCCCGGATTCTTCTGGGGCCAACGTCCTGACTTTC
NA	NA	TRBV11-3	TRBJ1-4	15	CASSLDPGAEEKLFF	TGTGCCAGCAGCTTAGACCCGGGGGCGGAGGAAAAACTGTTTTTT
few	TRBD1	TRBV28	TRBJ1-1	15	CASRIKGGMNTEAFF	TGTGCCAGCAGGATCAAAGGGGGCATGAACACTGAAGCTTTCTTT
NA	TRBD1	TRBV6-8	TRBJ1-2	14	CASRGTGANYGYTF	TGTGCCAGCAGGGGGACAGGTGCTAACTATGGCTACACCTTC
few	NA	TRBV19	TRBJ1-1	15	CASSIDGRASTEAFF	TGTGCCAGTAGTATAGATGGTCGGGCAAGCACTGAAGCTTTCTTT
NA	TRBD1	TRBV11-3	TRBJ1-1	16	CASSLVWGTANTEAFF	TGTGCCAGCAGCTTAGTATGGGGGACAGCGAACACTGAAGCTTTCTTT
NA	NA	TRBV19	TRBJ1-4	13	CASTAQGNEKLFF	TGTGCCAGTACCGCCCAGGGGAATGAAAAACTGTTTTTT
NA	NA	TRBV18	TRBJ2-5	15	CASSPPSRGGETQYF	TGTGCCAGCTCACCACCGTCCAGGGGGGGTGAGACCCAGTACTTC
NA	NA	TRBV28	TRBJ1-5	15	CASSLLAAGAQPQHF	TGTGCCAGCAGTTTATTAGCGGCAGGGGCCCAGCCCCAGCATTTT
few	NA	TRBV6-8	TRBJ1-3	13	CAMAATAGNTIYF	TGTGCCATGGCCGCGACAGCTGGAAACACCATATATTTT
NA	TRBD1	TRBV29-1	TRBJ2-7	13	CSVEPTGGYEQYF	TGCAGCGTTGAGCCGACAGGGGGCTACGAGCAGTACTTC
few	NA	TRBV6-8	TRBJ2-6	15	CASSYRGAGANVLTF	TGTGCCAGCAGTTACCGGGGGGCCGGGGCCAACGTCCTGACTTTC
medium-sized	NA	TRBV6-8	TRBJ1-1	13	CASSYSSDRLAFF	TGTGCCAGCAGTTACTCATCAGACAGGTTGGCTTTCTTT
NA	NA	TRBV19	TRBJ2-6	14	CASSSGDGANVLTF	TGTGCCAGTAGTTCGGGGGACGGGGCCAACGTCCTGACTTTC
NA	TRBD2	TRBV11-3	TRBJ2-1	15	CASSAGGTAYNEQFF	TGTGCCAGCAGCGCGGGGGGGACGGCTTACAATGAGCAGTTCTTC
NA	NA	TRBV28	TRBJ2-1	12	CASSYSRSDSFF	TGTGCCAGCAGTTACTCCCGTTCGGACTCCTTCTTC
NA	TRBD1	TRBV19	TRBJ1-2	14	CASSAGTGGSGYTF	TGTGCCAGTAGTGCCGGGACAGGGGGTTCCGGCTACACCTTC
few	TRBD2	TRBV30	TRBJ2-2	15	CAWSVPSGGTGELFF	TGTGCCTGGAGTGTACCTAGCGGGGGCACCGGGGAGCTGTTTTTT
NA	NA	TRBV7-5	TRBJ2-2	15	CASSPDRSGTGELFF	TGTGCCAGCAGTCCAGACAGGTCGGGCACCGGGGAGCTGTTTTTT
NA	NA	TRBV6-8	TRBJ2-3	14	CASSYSPGADTQYF	TGTGCCAGCAGTTACAGTCCCGGGGCGGATACGCAGTATTTT
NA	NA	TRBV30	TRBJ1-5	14	CAWSVRRGNQPQHF	TGTGCCTGGAGTGTGCGAAGAGGCAATCAGCCCCAGCATTTT
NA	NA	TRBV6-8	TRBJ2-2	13	CASTTGDTGELFF	TGTGCCAGCACGACGGGGGACACCGGGGAGCTGTTTTTT
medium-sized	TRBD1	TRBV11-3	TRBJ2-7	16	CASSSRPRDRGNEQYF	TGTGCCAGCAGCTCCAGACCCCGGGACAGGGGGAACGAGCAGTACTTC
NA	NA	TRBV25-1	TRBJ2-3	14	CASYYQGRTDTQYF	TGTGCCAGCTATTATCAGGGGAGGACAGATACGCAGTATTTT
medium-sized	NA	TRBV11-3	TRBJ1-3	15	CASSLEGGSGNTIYF	TGTGCCAGCAGCTTGGAGGGGGGATCTGGAAACACCATATATTTT
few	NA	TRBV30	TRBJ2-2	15	CAWSHLGQNTGELFF	TGTGCCTGGAGTCACCTGGGGCAGAACACCGGGGAGCTGTTTTTT
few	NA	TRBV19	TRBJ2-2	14	CASRYGANTGELFF	TGTGCCAGTAGGTACGGGGCAAACACCGGGGAGCTGTTTTTT
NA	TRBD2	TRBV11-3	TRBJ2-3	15	CASSASGGRVDTQYF	TGTGCCAGCAGCGCTAGCGGGGGGCGGGTAGATACGCAGTATTTT
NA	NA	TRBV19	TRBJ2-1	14	CASSMTGTYNEQFF	TGTGCCAGTAGTATGACAGGGACTTACAATGAGCAGTTCTTC
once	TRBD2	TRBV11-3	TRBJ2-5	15	CASSPPTSGGETQYF	TGTGCCAGCAGCCCCCCGACTAGCGGGGGTGAGACCCAGTACTTC
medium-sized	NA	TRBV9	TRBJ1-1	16	CASSSTPAGGITEAFF	TGTGCCAGCAGCTCCACTCCCGCAGGTGGGATTACTGAAGCTTTCTTT
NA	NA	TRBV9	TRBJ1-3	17	CASSVRDTGLFGNTIYF	TGTGCCAGCAGCGTCCGGGACACAGGCTTATTTGGAAACACCATATATTTT
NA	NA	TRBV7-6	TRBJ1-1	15	CASSTQGGRYTEAFF	TGTGCCAGCAGCACTCAGGGTGGCAGATACACTGAAGCTTTCTTT
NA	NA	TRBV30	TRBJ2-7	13	CAWSWGNPYEQYF	TGTGCCTGGAGTTGGGGAAACCCCTACGAGCAGTACTTC
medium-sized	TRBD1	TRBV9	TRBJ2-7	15	CASSVGQGHGYEQYF	TGTGCCAGCAGCGTAGGACAGGGTCATGGGTACGAGCAGTACTTC